The rows below give T cell receptor beta chains drawn from one sample of a study of cytomegalovirus exposure and HLA in healthy donors. TCRdb's copy holds only in-frame clones and misses some; the assay was immunoSEQ multiplex PCR. The sample data list more than 45,000 clones. Source material: PBMCs. These receptors all come from a middle-aged woman in good health and CMV-seronegative. Each CDR3 is given with its conserved first and last residue. D genes are given only for firm matches.

D gene	V gene	J gene	CDR3 DNA	CDR3 protein
.	TRBV5-1	TRBJ1-4	TGCGCCAGCAGCTTGGGAAACAGGGCCCCCAATGAAAAACTGTTTTTT	CASSLGNRAPNEKLFF
TRBD2	TRBV19	TRBJ2-7	TGTGCCAGTAGTATAGCGGGAGGGGCCTACGAGCAGTACTTC	CASSIAGGAYEQYF
.	TRBV7-9	TRBJ1-2	TGTGCCAGCAGCATCAAGTGGGGGGGCGCAAAATATGGCTACACCTTC	CASSIKWGGAKYGYTF
TRBD1	TRBV18	TRBJ1-4	TGTGCCAGCAAGACAGGGGAAGGAGAAAAACTGTTTTTT	CASKTGEGEKLFF
.	TRBV7-2	TRBJ1-4	TGTGCCAGCAGCTTAGGCAGGGTAGACGAAAAACTGTTTTTT	CASSLGRVDEKLFF
.	TRBV4-3	TRBJ1-6	TGCGCCAGCAGCCAAGATTTCGGGGGTGTTGGTTCACCCCTCCACTTT	CASSQDFGGVGSPLHF
.	TRBV6-6	TRBJ1-1	TGTGCCAGCAGTTACTCGGAGGGTGGCACTGAAGCTTTCTTT	CASSYSEGGTEAFF
TRBD1	TRBV18	TRBJ1-5	TGTGCCAGCTCACGCGGGACAGGGGGAAATCAGCCCCAGCATTTT	CASSRGTGGNQPQHF
.	TRBV9	TRBJ2-5	TGTGCCAGCAGCCCCTACGGGGGATCTCAAGAGACCCAGTACTTC	CASSPYGGSQETQYF
TRBD1	TRBV5-8	TRBJ1-2	TGTGCCAGCAGCGCAGGCCCGACAGGGTATGCCAACTATGGCTACACCTTC	CASSAGPTGYANYGYTF
TRBD2	TRBV5-1	TRBJ2-7	TGCGCCAGCAGCTCGATGGGACTAGCAAACGAGCAGTACTTC	CASSSMGLANEQYF
TRBD2	TRBV5-1	TRBJ2-7	TGCGCCAGCAGCTCCATCCCTAGCGGGGGGGACCACGAGCAGTACTTC	CASSSIPSGGDHEQYF
.	TRBV6-5	TRBJ1-2	TGTGCCAGCGGGGCCAACTATGGCTACACCTTC	CASGANYGYTF
TRBD2	TRBV29-1	TRBJ2-3	TGCAGCCTGAGAGGCCTAGCGGGAGACGCAGATACGCAGTATTTT	CSLRGLAGDADTQYF
.	TRBV27	TRBJ1-5	TGTGCCAGCAGTTCCCTCCAGGGTCAGCCCCAGCATTTT	CASSSLQGQPQHF
.	TRBV30	TRBJ2-7	TGTGCCTGGGCCTCTCAGGACTCCTACGAGCAGTACTTC	CAWASQDSYEQYF
TRBD2	TRBV2	TRBJ2-1	TGTGCCAGCAGGCCAGGGACTAGCGGATACAATGAGCAGTTCTTC	CASRPGTSGYNEQFF
.	TRBV2	TRBJ1-2	TGTGCCAGCAGTGAAGGGGATGGGGACACCTATGGCTACACCTTC	CASSEGDGDTYGYTF
.	TRBV18	TRBJ1-2	TGTGCCAGCTCACCTCTACAGGTGGGGGGCTATGGCTACACCTTC	CASSPLQVGGYGYTF
.	TRBV11-2	TRBJ1-6	TGTGCCAGCAGCTTAGACGGGAATTCACCCCTCCACTTT	CASSLDGNSPLHF
.	TRBV6-1	TRBJ1-2	TGTGCCAGCAGTGAAGCTGCCGGCGGGAACTTTCACGGCTACACCTTC	CASSEAAGGNFHGYTF
.	TRBV30	TRBJ1-1	TGTGCCTCAGCAAAGATAGGAGACACTGAAGCTTTCTTT	CASAKIGDTEAFF
.	TRBV6-5	TRBJ2-1	TGTGCCAGCAGTTACAGGCCATGGGAGAGGCGTGAGCAGTTCTTC	CASSYRPWERREQFF
TRBD2	TRBV7-2	TRBJ2-2	TGTGCCAGCAGCCAACAAAAGGGACTAGCGGACACCGGGGAGCTGTTTTTT	CASSQQKGLADTGELFF
TRBD2	TRBV4-2	TRBJ2-7	TGTGCCAGCAGCCAAATAGCGGGAGAGGTAGTCTACGAGCAGTACTTC	CASSQIAGEVVYEQYF
TRBD1	TRBV11-2	TRBJ1-6	TGTGCCAGCAGCACGATTTACAGGGGTGTCGGTAATTCACCCCTCCACTTT	CASSTIYRGVGNSPLHF
.	TRBV2	TRBJ2-5	TGTGCCAGCAGTGAGATCGCCCAGGGGGGAGAGACCCAGTACTTC	CASSEIAQGGETQYF
TRBD2	TRBV19	TRBJ2-5	TGTGCCAGTAGAACTCTAGCGGGAGGCTCCAGAGAGACCCAGTACTTC	CASRTLAGGSRETQYF
TRBD2	TRBV7-9	TRBJ2-1	TGTGCCAGCAGCGTAGGAGCGGGGGGGCCACAGTTGAATGAGCAGTTCTTC	CASSVGAGGPQLNEQFF
.	TRBV2	TRBJ1-3	TGTGCCAGCAGTGAGGGCAGGGGATTCTCTGGAAACACCATATATTTT	CASSEGRGFSGNTIYF